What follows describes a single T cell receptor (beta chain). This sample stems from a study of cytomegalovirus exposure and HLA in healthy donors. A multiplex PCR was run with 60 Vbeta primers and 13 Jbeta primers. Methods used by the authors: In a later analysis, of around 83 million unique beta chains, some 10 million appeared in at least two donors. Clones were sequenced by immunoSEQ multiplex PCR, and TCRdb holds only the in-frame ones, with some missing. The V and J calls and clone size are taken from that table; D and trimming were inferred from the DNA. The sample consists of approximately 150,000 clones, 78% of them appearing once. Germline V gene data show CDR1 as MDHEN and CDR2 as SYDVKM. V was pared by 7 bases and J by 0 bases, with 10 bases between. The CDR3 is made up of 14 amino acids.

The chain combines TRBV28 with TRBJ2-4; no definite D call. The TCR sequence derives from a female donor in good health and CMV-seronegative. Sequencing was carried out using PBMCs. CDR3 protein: CASTLRLAKNIQYF. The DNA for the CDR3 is TGTGCCAGCACCCTCAGATTAGCCAAAAACATTCAGTACTTC.